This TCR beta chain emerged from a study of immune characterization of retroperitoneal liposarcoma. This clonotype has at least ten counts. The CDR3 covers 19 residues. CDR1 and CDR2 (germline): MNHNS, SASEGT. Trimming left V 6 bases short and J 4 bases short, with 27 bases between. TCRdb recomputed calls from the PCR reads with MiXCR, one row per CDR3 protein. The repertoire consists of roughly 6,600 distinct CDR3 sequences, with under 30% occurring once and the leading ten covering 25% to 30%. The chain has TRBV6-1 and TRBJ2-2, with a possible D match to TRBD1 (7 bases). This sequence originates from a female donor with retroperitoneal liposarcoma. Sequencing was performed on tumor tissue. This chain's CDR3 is CASSRMGLTGLLGTGELFF. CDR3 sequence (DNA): TGTGCCAGCAGCCGCATGGGACTGACAGGGCTGTTGGGCACCGGGGAGCTGTTTTTT.